This T cell receptor (beta chain) was profiled in a study of T cell responses to AZD1222 COVID-19 vaccine (TCRdb year 2021). For the wider study: A total of around 240 trial participants underwent TCR sequencing, of whom approximately 200 had received two doses of AZD1222 and about 26 had received two doses of the MenACWY control vaccine. Trial participants were enrolled into age subgroups of 18-55, 56-69 and 70-plus years, which contained about 150, 28 and 57 TCR-sequenced participants, respectively. Overall results and qualifications from the work: Nearly half of unique spike-specific TCRs reportedly recognized epitopes outside regions mutated in the B.1.351 and B.1.1.7 variants. After two AZD1222 doses, spike-specific TCR breadth and depth were significantly higher than at day 0 and than in MenACWY recipients. The vaccine-associated CD4 TCRs covered the entire spike protein, and the dominant responses fell in regions 160-218 and 743-854. Participants were mostly white British and included more females than males, and it was suggested by the authors that clonal diversity may have been underestimated. Conclusions about previously exposed vaccinees are limited because only six or seven AZD1222 recipients were SARS-CoV-2 seropositive at baseline. Because no samples from the day 14 peak response were available, repertoires could be characterized only after the peak T cell response. The 56-69-year group was small, and its depth increase did not reach significance, likely because of low power.

The CDR3 regions of human TCRbeta chains were analyzed by immunosequencing. Concerning the study's data processing: Repertoire TCRs were matched against a reference library of SARS-CoV-2-specific TCRs generated with the MIRA antigen-specificity platform. Breadth was defined as the fraction of unique TCRs that were SARS-CoV-2-associated, and depth was defined as the fraction of total T cells that were SARS-CoV-2-associated. Using the MIRA data, each spike-specific TCR was mapped to the spike region that the TCR reacts to and placed in a CD4 or CD8 class. Log10-transformed breadth and depth values were compared by one-way ANOVA with Sidak's multiple comparisons tests. TCRdb mirrors the immuneACCESS table, restricted to in-frame sequences. Some clones are absent from its copies; in checked studies, under half trace to an unresolved V gene, and the reason for the others is unknown. D and trimming come from the DNA, and the V and J calls and clone size come from that table. This sample lists roughly 99,000 clones; approximately 92% were detected once. The ten most abundant clones make up 7.5% to 9.5% of the sample.

The germline V and J ends show losses of 7 bases and 0 bases respectively, and no gene match explains 8 bases of the junction. The CDR3 goes from the cysteine to the phenylalanine over 16 residues. The retained sequence is limited to the CDR3, 48 bases, with the frame set at the first base. According to the germline V gene, CDR1 reads SNHLY and CDR2 reads FYNNEI. In the paper's terms, the time point label means: about 28 days (+/-7) after the second vaccine dose. AZD1222 recipients given second doses at about 4 weeks or at about 12 weeks were pooled, since spike-specific TCR depth and breadth were not found to differ between the two schedules. The vaccinee samples were drawn from two UK trials, COV001 and COV002, one of which was a single-blind randomized controlled phase 2/3 trial testing AZD1222 (ChAdOx1 nCoV-19) in healthy adults. For TCRbeta chain sequencing, PBMC samples were collected from trial participants at day 0 and at day 28 after the second dose.

With respect to this clone: It has no known antigen specificity. The record has no base qualities; no much larger clone is one base away.

The V and J segments used are TRBV2 and TRBJ1-4; TRBD1 lines up with 7 middle nucleotides. The sample was peripheral blood, taken 28 days after the second AZD1222 dose. The origin of this receptor is an adult who received the AZD1222 COVID-19 vaccine. In nucleotide form, the sequence is TGTGCCAGCAACCCCTACAGGGGTCCAACTAATGAAAAACTGTTTTTT. It encodes CASNPYRGPTNEKLFF.